This T cell receptor (beta chain) was recovered during a study of blood T cell repertoires in COVID-19. Study information: Researchers got acute and convalescent COVID-19 samples from the United States, Italy and Spain. T cells, B-cell-depleted T cells, or PBMCs supplied cDNA or gDNA.

Source study methods: Reference gene primer amplification gave estimated nucleated cell counts. Profiled with immunoSEQ multiplex PCR; TCRdb holds only in-frame clones, not every one. That table furnishes V, J and clone size, whereas the DNA furnished D and trimming. The data show about 190,000 clones, about 88% seen once. Germline lookup yields CDR1 LGHNA and CDR2 YSLEER. V was shortened by 0 bases and J by 7 bases, with 13 bases between the two germline ends. This CDR3 has 15 amino acids. The TCR was taken from a man in his thirties or forties with active or convalescent COVID-19. The material sequenced was peripheral blood. The V and J genes are TRBV4-3 and TRBJ1-5; D gene ambiguous. The CDR3 protein is CASSQDTGGYQPQHF. CDR3 in DNA: TGCGCCAGCAGCCAAGATACTGGAGGGTACCAGCCCCAGCATTTT.